Presented here are 6 T cell receptor beta chains from one specimen sequenced in a study of T-cell reconstitution after alpha-beta-depleted transplantation in children. Unique molecular identifiers were used in preparing the TCRbeta library. MiXCR was run by TCRdb on the PCR reads, yielding one entry per CDR3 protein. The sample lists roughly 200,000 distinct CDR3 sequences; roughly 8.1% were seen once. The sequencing here drew on PBMCs, mostly from graft donor cells, taken 360 days after TCRalphabeta/CD19-depleted stem cell transplant. These receptors originate from a male patient between 2 and 15 years old who had a stem cell transplant for acute myeloid leukemia, so the T cells may come from the graft donor.

This clonotype has a count of ten or more. V and J are TRBV15 and TRBJ1-5; D not certain. The CDR3 totals 12 residues. Germline V CDR1 and CDR2: LNHNV, YYDKDF (reference sequence). The ends were cut back, 4 bases at V and 5 bases at J, with 6 bases in the middle. CDR3 nucleotides: TGTGCCACCAGCACCCCGTATCAGCCCCAGCATTTT. Its protein is CATSTPYQPQHF.

The sample holds a few counts of this clonotype. This chain uses TRBV12-3 or TRBV12-4 with TRBJ2-1; TRBD2 matches at 11 bases. J was trimmed by 9 bases and V by 4 bases; bases with no gene match: 17. The CDR3 has 18 amino acids. The CDR3 spells CASSYATISGRAGGEQFF. The CDR3 coding sequence is TGTGCCAGCAGTTATGCCACCATTAGCGGGAGGGCTGGCGGTGAGCAGTTCTTC.

V and J are TRBV5-6 and TRBJ1-4; D gene ambiguous. In germline, CDR1 is SGHDT, CDR2 YYEEEE. The CDR3 contains 17 residues. The V end lost 1 base, the J end lost 3 bases, and 16 bases lay between the germline ends. In DNA, the CDR3 is TGTGCCAGCAGCTTGTTTAACCGCTTGGCACCTAATGAAAAACTGTTTTTT. Encoded protein: CASSLFNRLAPNEKLFF.

This chain uses TRBV10-1 with TRBJ2-5, with a tentative D call TRBD2 (6 bases). The CDR3 is 13 residues long. The V and J ends lost 3 bases and 1 base respectively, with 6 bases between them. Germline V gene sequence: CDR1 WNHNN, CDR2 SYGVQD (reference sequence). The DNA of the CDR3 is TGCGCCAGCAGTGACGGGGGCCAAGAGACCCAGTACTTC. Translation: CASSDGGQETQYF.

In this sample, this clonotype turned up many times. This sequence joins TRBV10-3 and TRBJ2-7; D is possibly TRBD1 (5 bases). The CDR3 is 13 amino acids. The V gene lost 3 bases and the J gene lost 2 bases, with 8 bases spanning the gap. In germline, CDR1 is ENHRY, CDR2 SYGVKD. The CDR3 coding sequence is TGTGCCATCAGTGAAGACAGACCCTACGAGCAGTACTTC. Protein: CAISEDRPYEQYF.

This clonotype was seen more than once but under ten times. V and J are TRBV5-1 and TRBJ1-2, with TRBD1 matching over 7 bases. The CDR3 has 14 amino acids. Germline V CDR1 and CDR2: SGHRS, YFSETQ. Germline trimming cut 4 bases from V and 3 bases from J; bases unmatched to any gene: 6. For the CDR3, the DNA is TGCGCCAGCAGCCAAGGGACAGCAGACTATGGCTACACCTTC. Translated: CASSQGTADYGYTF.